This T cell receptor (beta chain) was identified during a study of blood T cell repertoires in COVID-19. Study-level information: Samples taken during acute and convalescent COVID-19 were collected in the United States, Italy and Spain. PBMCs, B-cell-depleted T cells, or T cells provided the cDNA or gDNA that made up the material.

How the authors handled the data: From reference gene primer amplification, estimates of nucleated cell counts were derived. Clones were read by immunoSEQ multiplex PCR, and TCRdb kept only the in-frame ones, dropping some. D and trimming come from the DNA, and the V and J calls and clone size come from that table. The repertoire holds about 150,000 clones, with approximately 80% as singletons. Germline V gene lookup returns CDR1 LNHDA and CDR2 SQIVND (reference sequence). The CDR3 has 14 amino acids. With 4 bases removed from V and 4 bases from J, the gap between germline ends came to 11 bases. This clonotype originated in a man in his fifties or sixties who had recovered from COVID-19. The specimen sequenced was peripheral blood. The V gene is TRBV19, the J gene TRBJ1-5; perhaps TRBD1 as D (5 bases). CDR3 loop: CASSTGNWNQPQHF. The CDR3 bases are TGTGCCAGTAGTACAGGGAATTGGAATCAGCCCCAGCATTTT.